This T cell receptor (beta chain) was retrieved from a study of T cells after posttransplantation cyclophosphamide. Study-wide results and caveats: After PTCy, TRB diversity resembled that of CNI/methotrexate controls.

This clone has ten or more counts. Its cognate antigen is unknown. This CDR3 has 15 amino acids. V was cut by 2 bases and J by 6 bases, with 14 bases left in between. CDR1 is LNHDA, CDR2 SQIVND, per germline (reference sequence). The related graft donor's blood sample was taken on the day of bone marrow donation. Repertoires were generated with immunoSEQ multiplex PCR, while TCRdb's copy carries only in-frame clones and drops some. The sample contains almost 35,000 clones, none of them singletons. This TCR was sampled from a woman aged 45-65 years in good health and a related stem cell transplant donor. The chain has TRBV19 and TRBJ2-1, with a tentative D call TRBD1 (6 bases). Sequenced: PBMCs. In nucleotides, the CDR3 is TGTGCCAGTAGTATAACAGGGAGTTCCCCCAATGAGCAGTTCTTC. This translates into CASSITGSSPNEQFF.